Below, 3 T cell receptor beta chains from the same sample are listed, as sequenced in a study of T cell repertoires in cytomegalovirus infection. TCRdb called the reads again in MiXCR, with one record for every CDR3 protein. The table lists some 480,000 distinct CDR3 sequences, around 35% of them singletons, with about a sixth in the top ten. The antigens for these receptors are not known. The material was cultured PBMCs, obtained from culture after CMV antigen stimulation. These receptors were obtained from a human donor in good health (CMV status not recorded). Some clones in this sample may be carry-over from other donors' samples.

The V and J genes are TRBV27 and TRBJ1-1, with 7 bases identical to TRBD1. Unmatched junction bases numbered 3, after V lost 2 bases and J lost 0 bases. The CDR3 has 15 amino acids. Germline V lookup: CDR1 MNHEY, CDR2 SMNVEV (reference sequence). Here the CDR3 reads CASSLMQGVNTEAFF. The DNA of the CDR3 is TGTGCCAGCAGTTTAATGCAGGGGGTGAACACTGAAGCTTTCTTT.

The gene calls are TRBV27 and TRBJ1-5; no definite D call. The CDR3 is made up of 13 amino acids. Germline CDR1 is MNHEY and CDR2 is SMNVEV (reference sequence). Trimming took off 0 bases at V and 5 bases at J, with 5 bases between the two ends. The chain's CDR3 is CASSLSRHQPQHF. CDR3 DNA: TGTGCCAGCAGTTTATCGAGACATCAGCCCCAGCATTTT.

The chain links TRBV5-1 to TRBJ1-4; the D is unclear. Germline V gene data show CDR1 as SGHRS and CDR2 as YFSETQ. The CDR3 covers 14 residues. V was clipped by 5 bases and J by 0 bases, with 8 bases between them. CDR3 sequence: CASRPGSTNEKLFF. The CDR3, as DNA: TGCGCCAGCAGACCTGGATCAACTAATGAAAAACTGTTTTTT.